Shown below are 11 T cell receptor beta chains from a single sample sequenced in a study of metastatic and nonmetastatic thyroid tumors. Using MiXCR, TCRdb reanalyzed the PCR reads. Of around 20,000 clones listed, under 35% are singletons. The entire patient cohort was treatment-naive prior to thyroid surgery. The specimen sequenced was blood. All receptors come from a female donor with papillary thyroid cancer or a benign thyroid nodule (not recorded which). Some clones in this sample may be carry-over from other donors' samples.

The chain's CDR3 is CASRPTAGASNTGELFF. The CDR3 DNA reads TGTGCCAGCAGGCCTACAGCGGGAGCTTCGAACACCGGGGAGCTGTTTTTT. V is TRBV28 and J is TRBJ2-2; 8 nucleotides line up with TRBD2. With V trimmed by 6 bases and J by 0 bases, 9 bases remained unmatched. From germline, CDR1 is MDHEN and CDR2 SYDVKM. This CDR3 contains 17 residues. Based on the CDR3 plus reference TRBV28 and TRBJ2-2, the full variable domain is DVKVTQSSRYLVKRTGEKVFLECVQDMDHENMFWYRQDPGLGLRLIYFSYDVKMKEKGDIPEGYSVSREKKERFSLILESASTNQTSMYLCASRPTAGASNTGELFFGEGSRLTVL.

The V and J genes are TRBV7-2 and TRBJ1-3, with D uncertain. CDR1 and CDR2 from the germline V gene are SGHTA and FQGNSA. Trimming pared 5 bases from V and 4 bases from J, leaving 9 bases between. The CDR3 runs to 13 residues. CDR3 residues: CASSRSRGNTIYF. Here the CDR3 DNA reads TGTGCCAGCAGCCGATCGCGGGGAAACACCATATATTTT.

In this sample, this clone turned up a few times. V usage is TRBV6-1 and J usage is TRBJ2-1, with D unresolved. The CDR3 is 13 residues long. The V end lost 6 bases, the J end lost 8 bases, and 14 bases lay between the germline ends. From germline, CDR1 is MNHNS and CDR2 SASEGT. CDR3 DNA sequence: TGTGCCAGCAGCGCTCAGTTAATGCATGAGCAGTTCTTC. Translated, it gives CASSAQLMHEQFF.

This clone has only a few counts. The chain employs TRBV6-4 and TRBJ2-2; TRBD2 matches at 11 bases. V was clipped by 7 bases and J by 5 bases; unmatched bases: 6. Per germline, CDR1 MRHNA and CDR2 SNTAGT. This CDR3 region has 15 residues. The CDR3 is CASIPTSGGTGELFF. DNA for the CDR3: TGTGCCAGCATTCCTACTAGCGGGGGTACCGGGGAGCTGTTTTTT.

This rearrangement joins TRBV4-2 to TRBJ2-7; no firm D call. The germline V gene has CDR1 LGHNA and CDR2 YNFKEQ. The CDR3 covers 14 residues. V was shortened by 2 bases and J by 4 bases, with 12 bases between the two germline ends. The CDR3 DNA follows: TGTGCCAGCAGCCAATCTCTTAAAGGGTACGAGCAGTACTTC. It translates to CASSQSLKGYEQYF.

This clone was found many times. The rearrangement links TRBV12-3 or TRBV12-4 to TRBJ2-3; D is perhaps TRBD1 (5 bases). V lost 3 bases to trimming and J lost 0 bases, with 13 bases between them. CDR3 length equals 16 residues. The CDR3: CASSFSNRPSTDTQYF. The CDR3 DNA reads TGTGCCAGCAGTTTCTCTAACAGGCCCAGCACAGATACGCAGTATTTT.

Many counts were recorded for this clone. The CDR3 nucleotides are TGCAGTGGAGGGTCCCCTGAAGCTTTCTTT. Translating it yields CSGGSPEAFF. V gene TRBV20-1 combines with J gene TRBJ1-1; no clear D gene. Germline V lookup: CDR1 DFQATT, CDR2 SNEGSKA (reference sequence). The CDR3 has 10 amino acids. The V end was cut by 7 bases, the J end by 6 bases, with 9 bases between.

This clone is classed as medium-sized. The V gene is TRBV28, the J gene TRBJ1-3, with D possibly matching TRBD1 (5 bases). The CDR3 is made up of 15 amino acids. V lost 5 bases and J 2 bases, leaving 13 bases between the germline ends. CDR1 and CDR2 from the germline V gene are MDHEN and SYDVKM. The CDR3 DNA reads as TGTGCCAGCAGTCTGGGGGGTTTACCTGGAAACACCATATATTTT. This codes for CASSLGGLPGNTIYF.

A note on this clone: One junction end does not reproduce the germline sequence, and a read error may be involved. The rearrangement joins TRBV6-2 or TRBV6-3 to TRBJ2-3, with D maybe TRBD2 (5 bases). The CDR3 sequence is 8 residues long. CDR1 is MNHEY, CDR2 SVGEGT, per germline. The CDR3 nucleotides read TGTGCCAGCAACCCAGAGGGATTT. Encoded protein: CASNPEGF.

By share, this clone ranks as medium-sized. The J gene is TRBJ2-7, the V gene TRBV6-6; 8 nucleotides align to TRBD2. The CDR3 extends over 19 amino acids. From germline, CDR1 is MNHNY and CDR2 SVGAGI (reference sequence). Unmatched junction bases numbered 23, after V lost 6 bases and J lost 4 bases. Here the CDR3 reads CASRRPNREGLGAGYEQYF. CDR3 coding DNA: TGTGCCAGCAGGCGCCCGAATCGGGAGGGTTTGGGAGCTGGGTACGAGCAGTACTTC.

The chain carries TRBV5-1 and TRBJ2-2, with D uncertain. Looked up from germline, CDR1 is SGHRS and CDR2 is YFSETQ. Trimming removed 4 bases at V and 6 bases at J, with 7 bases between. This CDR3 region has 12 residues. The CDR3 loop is CASSILAGELFF. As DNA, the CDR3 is TGCGCCAGCAGCATCCTAGCCGGGGAGCTGTTTTTT.